This T cell receptor (beta chain) was obtained from a study of blood T cells in healthy people across ages. The CDR3 contains 13 residues. Germline V gives CDR1 DFQATT, CDR2 SNEGSKA (reference sequence). V shed 6 bases and J 6 bases; nucleotides not matched to a gene: 4. PCR was performed a second time for 7 to 11 cycles using a sample-barcoded 5' primer and a J-beta primer mix. MiXCR, run by TCRdb on the 5' RACE reads, gives a single entry per CDR3 protein. The sample contains fewer than 750,000 distinct CDR3 sequences, roughly half of which appear only once. Sequenced sample: blood. The chain is built from TRBV20-1 and TRBJ2-1; 11 nucleotides match TRBD1. The receptor was isolated from a woman of 80 years or more in good health. CDR3 amino acids: CSAGDRGSNEQFF. CDR3 DNA sequence: TGCAGTGCAGGGGACAGGGGGTCCAATGAGCAGTTCTTC.